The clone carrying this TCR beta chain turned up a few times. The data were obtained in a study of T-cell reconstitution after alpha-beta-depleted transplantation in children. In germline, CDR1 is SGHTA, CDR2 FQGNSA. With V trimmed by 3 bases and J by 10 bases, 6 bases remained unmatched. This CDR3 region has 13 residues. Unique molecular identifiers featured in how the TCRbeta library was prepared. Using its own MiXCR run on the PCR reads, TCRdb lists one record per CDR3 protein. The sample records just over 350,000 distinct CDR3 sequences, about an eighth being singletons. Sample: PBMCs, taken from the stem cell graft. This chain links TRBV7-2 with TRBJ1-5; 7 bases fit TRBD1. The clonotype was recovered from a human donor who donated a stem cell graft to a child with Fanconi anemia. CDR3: CASSFGTEGPQHF. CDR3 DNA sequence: TGTGCCAGCAGCTTCGGGACAGAGGGACCCCAGCATTTT.